Presented here are 11 T cell receptor beta chains from one specimen sequenced in a study of control samples from healthy donors and cancer patients. Profiled with immunoSEQ multiplex PCR; TCRdb holds only in-frame clones, not every one. This table has approximately 180,000 clones, 94% appearing once. Specimen: blood. Source of these receptors: a woman between 18 and 29 years old in good health.

CDR3 residues: CASSLVTSYNEQFF. CDR3 nucleotides: TGTGCCAGCAGCTTAGTAACAAGCTACAATGAGCAGTTCTTC. The chain joins TRBV7-2 to TRBJ2-1; no clear D. This CDR3 has 14 amino acids. V gave up 1 base and J gave up 3 bases, with 7 bases separating them. CDR1 and CDR2 from the germline V gene are SGHTA and FQGNSA.

CDR3 coding DNA: TGTGCCAGCCAACAGTCGGATTATGGGCCCCAGCATTTT. Translating gives CASQQSDYGPQHF. The chain is built from TRBV12-3 or TRBV12-4 and TRBJ1-5; D is undetermined. The CDR3 runs 13 residues. V dropped 8 bases and J dropped 9 bases, with 17 bases sitting between them.

This chain uses TRBV25-1 with TRBJ1-2, with D unclear. The CDR3 totals 15 residues. Germline CDR1 MGHDK, CDR2 SYGVNS. Trimming took off 3 bases at V and 5 bases at J, with 16 bases between the two ends. The CDR3 coding sequence is TGTGCCAGCAGTGAGACGGGGTCTGGCATATATGGCTACACCTTC. Translating gives CASSETGSGIYGYTF.

This clone was detected only once. The V gene is TRBV3-1 (or the pseudogene TRBV3-2), the J gene TRBJ1-1; the D gene is possibly TRBD1 (5 bases). Germline-derived CDR1 and CDR2 are LGHDT and YNNKEL (reference sequence). The CDR3 spans 12 residues. Trimming removed 1 base from V and 11 bases from J, with 11 bases in between. This CDR3 is CASSQGAGLAFF. CDR3 in DNA: TGTGCCAGCAGCCAAGGAGCAGGGTTGGCTTTCTTT.

The chain joins TRBV27 to TRBJ1-1; D is possibly TRBD1 (5 bases). The CDR3 has 15 amino acids. V lost 6 bases, J lost 0 bases, and 14 bases lay in between. The germline CDR1 and CDR2 sequences are MNHEY and SMNVEV (reference sequence). CDR3 DNA: TGTGCCAGCAGGCAACGGGACGGGATGAACACTGAAGCTTTCTTT. As protein: CASRQRDGMNTEAFF.

The chain is built from TRBV5-1 and TRBJ2-1, with 12 bases lining up with TRBD2. This CDR3 comprises 17 residues. The V segment lost 2 bases and the J segment 4 bases; nucleotides outside the gene matches: 7. Per germline, CDR1 SGHRS and CDR2 YFSETQ. In DNA, the CDR3 is TGCGCCAGCAGCTTCGTACTAGCGGGAGGAGGTTACAATGAGCAGTTCTTC. Translating it yields CASSFVLAGGGYNEQFF.

The rearrangement joins TRBV10-3 to TRBJ1-1, with D unresolved. With 0 bases removed from V and 11 bases from J, the gap between germline ends came to 10 bases. CDR3 size: 12 residues. The germline V gene has CDR1 ENHRY and CDR2 SYGVKD. CDR3 bases: TGTGCCATCAGTGAGTCGGAAGGAGCGGCTTTCTTT. Its translation is CAISESEGAAFF.

This rearrangement joins TRBV18 to TRBJ2-7, with a tentative D call TRBD2 (9 bases). Per the germline V gene, CDR1 is KGHSH and CDR2 is LQKENI. Trimming removed 4 bases from V and 5 bases from J, with 18 bases in between. The CDR3 extends over 15 amino acids. DNA for the CDR3: TGTGCCAGCTCACGCCCGCTAGCGGGACAGGACGAGCAGTACTTC. This codes for CASSRPLAGQDEQYF.

This chain joins TRBV28 and TRBJ1-1; D remains unclear. The CDR3 is made up of 13 amino acids. Trimming stripped 4 bases from V and 0 bases from J, with 6 bases between. Germline V lookup: CDR1 MDHEN, CDR2 SYDVKM. The DNA for the CDR3 is TGTGCCAGCAGTTCTTATATGAACACTGAAGCTTTCTTT. Its protein is CASSSYMNTEAFF.

In its sample, this clone was seen once. The genes are TRBV18 and TRBJ2-5, with D perhaps matching TRBD1 (6 bases). The germline V gene encodes CDR1 KGHSH and CDR2 LQKENI. Between the trimmed V and J ends, which lost 6 bases and 5 bases, there was a span of 10 bases. The CDR3 has 12 amino acids. The CDR3 bases are TGTGCCAGCTCTCGGACAGACGAGACCCAGTACTTC. Encoded protein: CASSRTDETQYF.

This chain connects TRBV11-2 to TRBJ2-2; TRBD2 is a possible D gene (5 bases). Germline CDR1 SGHAT, CDR2 FQNNGV. Trimming stripped 6 bases from V and 3 bases from J, with 14 bases between. CDR3 length: 15 amino acids. CDR3 nucleotides: TGTGCCAGCAGATATTCGGGGTTTGACACCGGGGAGCTGTTTTTT. Protein sequence: CASRYSGFDTGELFF.